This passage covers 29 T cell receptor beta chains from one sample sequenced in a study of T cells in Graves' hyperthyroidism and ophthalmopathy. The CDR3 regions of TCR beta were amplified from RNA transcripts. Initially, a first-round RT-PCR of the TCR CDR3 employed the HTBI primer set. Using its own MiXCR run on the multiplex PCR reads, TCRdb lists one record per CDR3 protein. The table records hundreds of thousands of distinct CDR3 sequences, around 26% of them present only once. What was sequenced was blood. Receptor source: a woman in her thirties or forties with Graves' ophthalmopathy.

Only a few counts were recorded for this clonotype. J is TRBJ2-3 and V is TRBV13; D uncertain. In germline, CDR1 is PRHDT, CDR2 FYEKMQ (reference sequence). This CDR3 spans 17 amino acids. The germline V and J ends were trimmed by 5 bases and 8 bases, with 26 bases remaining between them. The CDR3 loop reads CASSLDPAEGIDGTQYF. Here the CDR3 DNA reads TGTGCCAGCAGCCTAGACCCTGCGGAAGGGATAGACGGTACGCAGTATTTT.

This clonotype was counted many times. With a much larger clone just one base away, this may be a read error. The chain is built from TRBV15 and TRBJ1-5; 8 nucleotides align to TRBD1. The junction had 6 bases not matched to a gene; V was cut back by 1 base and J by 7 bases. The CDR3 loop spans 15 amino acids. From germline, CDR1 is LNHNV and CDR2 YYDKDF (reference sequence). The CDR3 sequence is CATSRVPGGEQPQHF. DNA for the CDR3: TGTGCCACCAGCAGAGTTCCAGGGGGCGAACAGCCCCAGCATTTT.

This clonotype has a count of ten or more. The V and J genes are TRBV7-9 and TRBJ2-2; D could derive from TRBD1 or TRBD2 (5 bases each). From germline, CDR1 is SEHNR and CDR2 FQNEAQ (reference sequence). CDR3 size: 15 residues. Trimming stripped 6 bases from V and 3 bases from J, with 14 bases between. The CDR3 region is CASRGTGRDTGELFF. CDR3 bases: TGTGCCAGCAGGGGGACGGGGCGGGACACCGGGGAGCTGTTTTTT. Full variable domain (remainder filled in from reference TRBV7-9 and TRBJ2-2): DTGVSQNPRHKITKRGQNVTFRCDPISEHNRLYWYRQTLGQGPEFLTYFQNEAQLEKSRLLSDRFSAERPKGSFSTLEIQRTEQGDSAMYLCASRGTGRDTGELFFGEGSRLTVL.

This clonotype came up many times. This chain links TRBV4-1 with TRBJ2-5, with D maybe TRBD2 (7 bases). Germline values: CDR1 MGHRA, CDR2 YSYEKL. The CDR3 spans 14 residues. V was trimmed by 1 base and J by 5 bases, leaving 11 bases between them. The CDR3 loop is CASSQVGGGETQYF. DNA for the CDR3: TGCGCCAGCAGCCAAGTAGGGGGAGGGGAGACCCAGTACTTC.

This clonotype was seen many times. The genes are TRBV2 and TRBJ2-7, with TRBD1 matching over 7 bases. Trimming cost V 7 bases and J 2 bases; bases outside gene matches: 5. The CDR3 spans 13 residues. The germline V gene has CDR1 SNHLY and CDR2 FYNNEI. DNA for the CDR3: TGTGCCAGCACGGAGACAGGGCCCTACGAGCAGTACTTC. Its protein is CASTETGPYEQYF. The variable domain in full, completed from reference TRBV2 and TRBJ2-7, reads EPEVTQTPSHQVTQMGQEVILRCVPISNHLYFYWYRQILGQKVEFLVSFYNNEISEKSEIFDDQFSVERPDGSNFTLKIRSTKLEDSAMYFCASTETGPYEQYFGPGTRLTVT.

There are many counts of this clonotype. The CDR3 is CASSLSGRDSSYEQYF. CDR3 nucleotide sequence: TGTGCCAGCAGCTTATCCGGACGGGACTCCTCCTACGAGCAGTACTTC. This chain connects TRBV7-9 to TRBJ2-7; TRBD2 might be the D (6 bases). Trimming cost V 2 bases and J 0 bases, with 14 bases left between them. The CDR3 extends over 16 amino acids. Germline V gene data show CDR1 as SEHNR and CDR2 as FQNEAQ (reference sequence).

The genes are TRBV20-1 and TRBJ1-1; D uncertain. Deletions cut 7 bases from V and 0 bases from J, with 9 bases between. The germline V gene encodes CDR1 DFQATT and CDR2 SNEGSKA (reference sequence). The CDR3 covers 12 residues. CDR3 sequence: CSVGSMNTEAFF. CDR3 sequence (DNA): TGCAGTGTAGGAAGCATGAACACTGAAGCTTTCTTT.

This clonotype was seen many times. In DNA, the CDR3 is TGTGCCAGCAGCTTCGGGCTAGCGGGGGTCAAAAACAAAAACATTCAGTACTTC. Its protein product is CASSFGLAGVKNKNIQYF. The V and J genes are TRBV27 and TRBJ2-4; TRBD2 agrees at 10 bases. The CDR3 contains 18 residues. V shed 6 bases and J 3 bases; nucleotides not matched to a gene: 14. Per the germline V gene, CDR1 is MNHEY and CDR2 is SMNVEV (reference sequence).

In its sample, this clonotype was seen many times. The CDR3 sequence is CAISDERQGGNGYTF. CDR3 nucleotides: TGTGCCATCAGTGACGAACGACAGGGAGGGAATGGCTACACCTTC. V and J are TRBV10-3 and TRBJ1-2; 7 bases are shared with TRBD1. From germline, CDR1 is ENHRY and CDR2 SYGVKD. The junction had 10 bases not matched to a gene; V was cut back by 3 bases and J by 6 bases. CDR3 length equals 15 residues.

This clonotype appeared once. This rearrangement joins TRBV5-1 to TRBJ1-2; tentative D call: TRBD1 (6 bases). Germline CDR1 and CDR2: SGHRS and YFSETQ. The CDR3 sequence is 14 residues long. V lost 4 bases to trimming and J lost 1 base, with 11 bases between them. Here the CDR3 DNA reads TGCGCCAGCAGCCCCGGGGGCGTTAACTATGGCTACACCTTC. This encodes CASSPGGVNYGYTF.

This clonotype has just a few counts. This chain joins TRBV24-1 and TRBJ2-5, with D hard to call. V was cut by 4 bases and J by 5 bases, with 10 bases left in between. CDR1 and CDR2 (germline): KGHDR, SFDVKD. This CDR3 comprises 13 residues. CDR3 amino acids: CATSEGARETQYF. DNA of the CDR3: TGTGCCACCAGTGAAGGCGCGCGGGAGACCCAGTACTTC.

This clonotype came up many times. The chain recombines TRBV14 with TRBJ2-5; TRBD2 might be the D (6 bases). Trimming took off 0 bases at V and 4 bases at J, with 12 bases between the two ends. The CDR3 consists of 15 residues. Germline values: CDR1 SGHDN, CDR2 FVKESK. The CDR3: CASSQESGSGETQYF. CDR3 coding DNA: TGTGCCAGCAGCCAAGAGAGCGGGTCCGGAGAGACCCAGTACTTC.

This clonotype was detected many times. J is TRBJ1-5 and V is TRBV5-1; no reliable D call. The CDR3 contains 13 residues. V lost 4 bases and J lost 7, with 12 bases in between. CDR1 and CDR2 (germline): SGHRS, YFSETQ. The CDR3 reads CASSPDMSQPQHF. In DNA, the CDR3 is TGCGCCAGCAGCCCAGACATGTCACAGCCCCAGCATTTT. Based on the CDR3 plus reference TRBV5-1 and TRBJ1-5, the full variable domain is KAGVTQTPRYLIKTRGQQVTLSCSPISGHRSVSWYQQTPGQGLQFLFEYFSETQRNKGNFPGRFSGRQFSNSRSEMNVSTLELGDSALYLCASSPDMSQPQHFGDGTRLSIL.

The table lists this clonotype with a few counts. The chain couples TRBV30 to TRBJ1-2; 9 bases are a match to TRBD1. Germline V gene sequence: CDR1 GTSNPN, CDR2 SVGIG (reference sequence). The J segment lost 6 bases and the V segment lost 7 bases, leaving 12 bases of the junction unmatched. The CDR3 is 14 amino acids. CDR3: CAFLAGTGLNGYTF. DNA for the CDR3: TGTGCCTTCCTAGCCGGGACAGGGTTGAATGGCTACACCTTC.

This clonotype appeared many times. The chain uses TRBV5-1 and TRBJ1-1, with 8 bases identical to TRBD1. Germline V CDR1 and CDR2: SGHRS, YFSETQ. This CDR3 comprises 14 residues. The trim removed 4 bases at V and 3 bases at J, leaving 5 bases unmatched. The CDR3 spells CASSEQGGYTEAFF. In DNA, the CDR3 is TGCGCCAGCAGCGAACAGGGGGGGTACACTGAAGCTTTCTTT.

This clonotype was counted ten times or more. CDR3 nucleotides: TGTGCCTGGAGTGTAAAGGGACAGGGTGGCGAGCAGTACTTC. Its protein is CAWSVKGQGGEQYF. The genes are TRBV30 and TRBJ2-7; TRBD1 matches at 9 bases. The CDR3 contains 14 residues. In germline, CDR1 is GTSNPN, CDR2 SVGIG (reference sequence). V shed 0 bases and J 6 bases; nucleotides not matched to a gene: 6.

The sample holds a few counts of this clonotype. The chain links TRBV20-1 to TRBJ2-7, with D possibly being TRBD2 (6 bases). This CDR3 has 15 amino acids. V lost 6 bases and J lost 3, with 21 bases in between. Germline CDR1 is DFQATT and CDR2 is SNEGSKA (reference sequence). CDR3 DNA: TGCAGTGCCGATACCTCTAGCGAGGTACTCTACGAGCAGTACTTC. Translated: CSADTSSEVLYEQYF.

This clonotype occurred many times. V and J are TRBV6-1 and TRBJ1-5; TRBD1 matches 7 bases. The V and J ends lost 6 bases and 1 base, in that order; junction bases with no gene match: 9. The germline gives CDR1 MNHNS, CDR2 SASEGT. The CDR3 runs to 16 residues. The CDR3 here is CASRDTGAGSNQPQHF. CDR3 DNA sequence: TGTGCCAGCAGAGATACAGGGGCGGGCAGCAATCAGCCCCAGCATTTT.

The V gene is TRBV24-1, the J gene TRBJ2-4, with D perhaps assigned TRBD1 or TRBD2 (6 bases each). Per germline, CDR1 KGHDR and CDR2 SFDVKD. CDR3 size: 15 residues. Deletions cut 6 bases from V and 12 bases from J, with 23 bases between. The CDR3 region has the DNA TGTGCCACCAGTCATGAGAGGGGGGATAGGGAAGCTCAGTACTTC. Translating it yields CATSHERGDREAQYF.

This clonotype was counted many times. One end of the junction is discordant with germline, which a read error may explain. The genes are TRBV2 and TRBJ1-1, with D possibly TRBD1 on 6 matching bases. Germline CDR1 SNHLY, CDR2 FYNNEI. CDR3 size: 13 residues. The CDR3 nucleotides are TGTGCCAGCGGTGAAGGGGAGGGGGTTGAAGCTTTCTTT. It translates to CASGEGEGVEAFF.

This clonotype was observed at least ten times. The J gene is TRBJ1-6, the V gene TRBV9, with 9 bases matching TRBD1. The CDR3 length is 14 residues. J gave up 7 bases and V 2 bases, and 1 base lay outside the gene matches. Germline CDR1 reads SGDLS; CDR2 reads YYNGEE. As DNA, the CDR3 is TGTGCCAGCAGCGTTGGACAGGGGAATTCACCCCTCCACTTT. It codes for CASSVGQGNSPLHF.

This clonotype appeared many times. DNA for the CDR3: TGTGCCAGCAGTTTAGAACCCGCGAACACCGGGGAGCTGTTTTTT. This translates into CASSLEPANTGELFF. J is TRBJ2-2 and V is TRBV6-2 or TRBV6-3, with D uncertain. CDR1 MNHEY and CDR2 SVGEGT come from the germline V gene. V was pared by 4 bases and J by 0 bases, with 9 bases between. The CDR3 extends over 15 amino acids.

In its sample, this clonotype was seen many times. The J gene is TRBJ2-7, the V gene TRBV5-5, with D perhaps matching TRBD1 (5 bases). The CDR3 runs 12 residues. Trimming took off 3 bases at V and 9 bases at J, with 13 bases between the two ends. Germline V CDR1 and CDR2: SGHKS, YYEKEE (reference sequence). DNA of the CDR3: TGTGCCAGCAGCTGGACGCACCAGGGGCAGTACTTC. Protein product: CASSWTHQGQYF.

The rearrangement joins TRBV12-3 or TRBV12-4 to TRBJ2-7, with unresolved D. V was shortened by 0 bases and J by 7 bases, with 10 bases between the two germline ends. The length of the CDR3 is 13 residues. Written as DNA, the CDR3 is TGTGCCAGCAGTTTAGCGAGGTTGGATGAGCAGTACTTC. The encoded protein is CASSLARLDEQYF.

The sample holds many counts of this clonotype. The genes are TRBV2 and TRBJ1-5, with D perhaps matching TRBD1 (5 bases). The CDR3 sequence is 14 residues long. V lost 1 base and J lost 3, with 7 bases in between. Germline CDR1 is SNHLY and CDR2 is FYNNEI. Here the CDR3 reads CASSEGQSNQPQHF. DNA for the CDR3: TGTGCCAGCAGTGAAGGACAGTCCAATCAGCCCCAGCATTTT.

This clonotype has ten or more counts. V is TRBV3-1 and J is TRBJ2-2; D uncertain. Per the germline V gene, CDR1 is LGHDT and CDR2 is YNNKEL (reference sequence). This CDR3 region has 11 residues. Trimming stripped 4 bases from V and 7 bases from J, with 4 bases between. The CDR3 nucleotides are TGTGCCAGCAGCCGAGTCGGGGAGCTGTTTTTT. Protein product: CASSRVGELFF.

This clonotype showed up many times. The CDR3 protein is CASSLPRRGVGGYEQYF. The CDR3 bases are TGTGCCAGCAGTTTACCCCGTCGGGGAGTCGGGGGTTACGAGCAGTACTTC. V and J are TRBV28 and TRBJ2-7; possible D gene TRBD2, 6 bases. V lost 2 bases and J lost 4, with 21 bases in between. The CDR3 consists of 17 residues. The germline V gene has CDR1 MDHEN and CDR2 SYDVKM.

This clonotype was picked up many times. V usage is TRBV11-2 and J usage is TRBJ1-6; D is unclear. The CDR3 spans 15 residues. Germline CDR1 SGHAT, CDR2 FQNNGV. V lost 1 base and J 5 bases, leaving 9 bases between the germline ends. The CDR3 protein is CASSLGTKHNSPLHF. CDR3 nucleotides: TGTGCCAGCAGCTTAGGGACGAAGCATAATTCACCCCTCCACTTT.

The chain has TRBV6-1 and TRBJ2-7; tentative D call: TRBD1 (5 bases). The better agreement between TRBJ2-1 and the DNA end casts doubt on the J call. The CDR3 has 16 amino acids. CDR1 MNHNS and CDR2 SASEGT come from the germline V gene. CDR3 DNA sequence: TGTGCCAGCAGCCGACCCCCAGCACAGGCGACCTACGAGCAGTTCTTC. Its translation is CASSRPPAQATYEQFF.